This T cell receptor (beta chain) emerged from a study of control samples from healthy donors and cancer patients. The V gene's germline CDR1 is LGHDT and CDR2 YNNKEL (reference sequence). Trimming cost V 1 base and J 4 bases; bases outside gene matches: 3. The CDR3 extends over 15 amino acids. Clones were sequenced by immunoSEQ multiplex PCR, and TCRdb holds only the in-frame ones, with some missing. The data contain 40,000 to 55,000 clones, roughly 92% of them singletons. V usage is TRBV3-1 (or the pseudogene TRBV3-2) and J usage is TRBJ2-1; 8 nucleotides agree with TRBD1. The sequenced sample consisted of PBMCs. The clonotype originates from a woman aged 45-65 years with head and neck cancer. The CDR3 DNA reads TGTGCCAGCAGCCAAGTGGGACAGGCATACAATGAGCAGTTCTTC. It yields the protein CASSQVGQAYNEQFF.